This T cell receptor (beta chain) was obtained from a study of blood T cell repertoires in COVID-19. Profiled with immunoSEQ multiplex PCR; TCRdb holds only in-frame clones, not every one. The sample has 130,000 or so clones; about 86% are singletons. Germline values: CDR1 LNHDA, CDR2 SQIVND (reference sequence). The CDR3 runs to 16 residues. With 1 base clipped from V and 8 bases from J, the junction kept 7 bases outside the gene matches. The sequence derives from a man aged 40-49 years with acute COVID-19. Sequencing was carried out using PBMCs or T cells enriched from blood (not recorded which). The chain combines TRBV19 with TRBJ1-6; 8 bases agree with TRBD1. For the CDR3, the DNA is TGTGCCAGTAGTATAGGGGCCAGGGGGCAATATTCACCCCTCCACTTT. Amino acids: CASSIGARGQYSPLHF.